This TCR beta chain was identified during a study of regulatory T cells in long-lasting Graves disease (dated by TCRdb to the early 2020s). Notes on the research overall: Persistent Graves' disease meant more than 5 years of antithyroid drug treatment with TSH receptor autoantibodies that stayed positive. Peripheral blood TCR sequencing and RNA sequencing compared persistent Graves' disease patients with newly diagnosed Graves' disease patients. The study was conducted in China and was registered as a clinical trial. A total of around 33 samples underwent TCR sequencing, from 13 patients with persistent Graves' disease and 20 or so patients with newly diagnosed Graves' disease. On average, persistent Graves' disease patients in the clinical cohort had been on antithyroid drugs for about 10.3 years.

The germline V and J ends show losses of 6 bases and 8 bases respectively, and no gene match explains 15 bases of the junction. The CDR3 starts with the cysteine, ends with the phenylalanine, and has 16 residues. Just the 48-base CDR3 DNA is kept, in frame starting at base 1. The time point tag for this specimen amounts to: persistent/refractory GD, antithyroid drugs over 5 years with positive TRAb. RNA was extracted from PBMCs in TRIzol for both TCR sequencing and RNA sequencing. The diagnosis of Graves' disease was made according to American Thyroid Association guidelines. Patients were recruited from an endocrinology department in Xi'an, China. Each patient gave 9 to 10 milliliters of peripheral blood, collected in an EDTA anticoagulant tube. Ficoll Paque Plus density gradient separation was used to isolate PBMCs, and no further T cell sorting was done. RNA quality was checked with an Agilent 2100 Bioanalyzer and agarose gel, and concentration with a NanoDrop 2000.

This clonotype appeared a few times. Which antigen it targets is not known. Base quality data are lacking; no much larger clone is found one base away. Library preparation used multiplex PCR. Sequencing used an Illumina HiSeq 4000. TCR beta libraries were built with iRepertoire HTBI primers and Arm-PCR amplification of CDR3 regions. Before sequencing, the PCR products underwent gel purification. Processing in the source paper ran as follows. Across samples, approximately 68 TRBV and 15 or so TRBJ segments were identified and used for gene usage analysis of CDR3 amino acid clonotypes. COPE and FqMerger were used to merge filtered high-quality paired reads into contigs. BLAST was used to align contigs to the IMGT TRBV, TRBD and TRBJ reference genes, and CDR3 was defined following IMGT. Any clonotype with a frequency above 0.1% was counted as a highly expanded clone. Shannon entropy served as the measure of repertoire diversity, while the Gini coefficient captured V-J evenness. Clonotypes shared by more than one individual were considered public. The raw public reads went through TCRdb reprocessing: fastp at Q25, MiXCR clone calling, in-frame beta chains kept. Every entry covers one CDR3 protein and lists the most common genes and DNA from its rows. The V and J calls shown here were made by TCRdb, not taken from the authors' results. The sample has about 660,000 distinct CDR3 sequences on record, 30% of them singletons. The ten largest clones capture 42% of the sample.

What the authors observed across the whole study: Compared with newly diagnosed patients, patients with persistent Graves' disease had lower TCR Shannon entropy and fewer highly expanded clones, which suggests clonal expansion. Persistent disease showed preferential use of TRBV28, TRBJ1-2 and TRBJ2-5, whereas newly diagnosed disease favored TRBV20-1 and TRBJ2-1. As a limitation, the authors acknowledged that the small sample size may reduce accuracy. Sequencing and analysis were restricted to the TCR beta chain. A larger number of public clonotypes was shared among persistent patients (approximately 3,000) than among newly diagnosed patients (around 880). The study examined only peripheral blood because the primary lesion, thyroid tissue, could not be accessed.

Here the chain combines TRBV12-3 or TRBV12-4 and TRBJ2-4; 8 bases in between match TRBD1. The source material was peripheral blood mononuclear cells (PBMCs), sampled when the disease was refractory, from a patient treated with antithyroid drugs. This TCR was sampled from a female donor with Graves disease. The CDR3 region has the sequence CASSNRDRRDGDIQYF. The sequenced DNA: TGTGCCAGCAGCAACCGGGACAGGAGGGATGGAGACATTCAGTACTTC.